This T cell receptor beta chain was sequenced for a study of blood T cell repertoires in COVID-19. As for the study in general: The samples span acute and convalescent COVID-19 from the United States, Italy and Spain. In each case, the material was cDNA or gDNA derived from T cells, B-cell-depleted T cells, or PBMCs.

Authors' methods: For nucleated cells, counts were estimated from reference gene primer amplification. Produced via immunoSEQ multiplex PCR; TCRdb's table is partial and in-frame only. The V and J calls and the clone size are those of that table, but D and trimming were determined from the DNA. Of 200,000 to 250,000 clones in the sample, about 82% are singletons; the top ten hold around an eighth. This clone was seen a few times. Germline V gene lookup returns CDR1 SGHRS and CDR2 YFSETQ. The CDR3 spans 14 residues. J was trimmed by 11 bases and V by 2 bases; bases with no gene match: 6. The chain is built from TRBV5-1 and TRBJ2-1, with 11 bases lining up with TRBD2. Sequencing input: peripheral blood. This clonotype was sampled from an elderly man with acute or convalescent COVID-19. This CDR3 reads CASSFTGLAEKQFF. The CDR3 DNA reads as TGCGCCAGCAGCTTTACGGGACTAGCGGAAAAGCAGTTCTTC.